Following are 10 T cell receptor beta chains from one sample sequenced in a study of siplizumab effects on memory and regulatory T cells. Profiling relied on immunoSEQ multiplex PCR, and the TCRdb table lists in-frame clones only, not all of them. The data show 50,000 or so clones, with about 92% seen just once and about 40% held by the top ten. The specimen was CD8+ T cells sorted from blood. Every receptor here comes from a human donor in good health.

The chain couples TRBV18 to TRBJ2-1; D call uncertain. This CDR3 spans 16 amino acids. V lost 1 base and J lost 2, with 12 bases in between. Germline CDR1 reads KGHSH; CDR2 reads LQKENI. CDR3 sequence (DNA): TGTGCCAGCTCACCACGCGAAGGCTTCACCTACAATGAGCAGTTCTTC. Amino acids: CASSPREGFTYNEQFF.

CDR3 DNA sequence: TGCGCCAGCAGCCAAGACCAGGTGGGCGGAGATTTCTACGAGCAGTACTTC. Its translation is CASSQDQVGGDFYEQYF. The V gene is TRBV4-3, the J gene TRBJ2-7, with D unclear. CDR3 length: 17 residues. Germline values: CDR1 LGHNA, CDR2 YSLEER. Trimming shortened V by 0 bases and J by 3 bases, and 18 bases separated the two germline ends.

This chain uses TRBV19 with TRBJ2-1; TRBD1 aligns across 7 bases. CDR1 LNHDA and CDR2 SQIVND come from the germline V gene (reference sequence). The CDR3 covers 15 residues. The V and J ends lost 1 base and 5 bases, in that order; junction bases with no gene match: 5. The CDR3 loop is CASSIGGQINNEQFF. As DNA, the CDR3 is TGTGCCAGTAGTATAGGGGGACAGATAAACAATGAGCAGTTCTTC.

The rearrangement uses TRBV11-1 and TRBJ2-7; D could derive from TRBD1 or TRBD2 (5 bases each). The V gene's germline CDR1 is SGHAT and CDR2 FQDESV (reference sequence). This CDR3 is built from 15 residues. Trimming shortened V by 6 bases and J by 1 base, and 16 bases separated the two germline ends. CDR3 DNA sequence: TGTGCCAGCAGGCCCGGGACCGCGATTTCCTACGAGCAGTACTTC. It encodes CASRPGTAISYEQYF.

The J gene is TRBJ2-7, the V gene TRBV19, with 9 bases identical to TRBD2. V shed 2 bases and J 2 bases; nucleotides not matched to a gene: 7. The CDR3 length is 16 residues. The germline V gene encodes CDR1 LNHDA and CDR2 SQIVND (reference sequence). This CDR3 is CASSILTSGSTYEQYF. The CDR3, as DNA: TGTGCCAGTAGTATACTCACTAGCGGGTCCACCTACGAGCAGTACTTC.

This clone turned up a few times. The CDR3 here is CASSLGQNTGELFF. In DNA, the CDR3 is TGTGCCAGCAGCTTAGGTCAGAACACCGGGGAGCTGTTTTTT. The chain recombines TRBV11-2 with TRBJ2-2; no clear D. Germline V CDR1 and CDR2: SGHAT, FQNNGV. The V and J ends lost 1 base and 1 base respectively, with 4 bases between them. This CDR3 is built from 14 residues.

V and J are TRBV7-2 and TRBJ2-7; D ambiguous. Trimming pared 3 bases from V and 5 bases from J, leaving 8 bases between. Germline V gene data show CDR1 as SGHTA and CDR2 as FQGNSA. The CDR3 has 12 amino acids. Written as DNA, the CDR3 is TGTGCCAGCAGCTTCGGCACCGACGAGCAGTACTTC. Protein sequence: CASSFGTDEQYF.

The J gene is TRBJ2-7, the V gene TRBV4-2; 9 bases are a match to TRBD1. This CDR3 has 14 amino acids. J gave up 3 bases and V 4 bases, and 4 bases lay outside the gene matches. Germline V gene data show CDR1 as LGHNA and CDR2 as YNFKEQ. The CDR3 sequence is CASSPGTGNYEQYF. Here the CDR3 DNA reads TGTGCCAGCAGCCCAGGGACAGGGAACTACGAGCAGTACTTC.

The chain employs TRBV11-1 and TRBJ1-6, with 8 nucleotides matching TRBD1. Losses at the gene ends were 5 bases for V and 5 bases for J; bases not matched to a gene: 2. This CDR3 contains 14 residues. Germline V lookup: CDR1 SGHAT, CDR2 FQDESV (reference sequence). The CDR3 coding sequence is TGTGCCAGCAGCCGGACAGGGAATAATTCACCCCTCCACTTT. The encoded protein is CASSRTGNNSPLHF.

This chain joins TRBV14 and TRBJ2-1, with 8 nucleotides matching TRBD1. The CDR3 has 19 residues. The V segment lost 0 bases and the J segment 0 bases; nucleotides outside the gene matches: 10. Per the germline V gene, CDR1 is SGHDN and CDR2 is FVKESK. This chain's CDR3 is CASSQDWRQGAISYNEQFF. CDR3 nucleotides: TGTGCCAGCAGCCAAGATTGGCGGCAGGGGGCTATCTCCTACAATGAGCAGTTCTTC.